The sequence of this T cell receptor beta chain was determined in a study of T cell responses to AZD1222 COVID-19 vaccine. Points from the study as a whole: Elevations in Spike-specific TCR breadth and depth followed administration of two AZD1222 doses. At study baseline, merely five or six AZD1222 recipients were seropositive. As reported, nearly half of all spike-specific TCRs target variant regions that are unmutated.

Second doses at about 4 or about 12 weeks were pooled. Only in-frame clones appear in the TCRdb table, and some are missing; sequencing was by immunoSEQ multiplex PCR. This sample has around 110,000 clones, with around 92% found just once. Note on this clone: Antigen: not known.

The CDR3 consists of 15 residues. The germline V and J ends were trimmed by 4 bases and 8 bases, with 21 bases remaining between them. Germline V gives CDR1 SGHRS, CDR2 YFSETQ. This specimen was peripheral blood, taken 28 days after the second AZD1222 dose. The sequence came from an adult who received the AZD1222 COVID-19 vaccine. The V call is TRBV5-1, the J call TRBJ1-1, with a possible D match to TRBD1 (6 bases). The CDR3 spells CASSPGRGGLEEAFF. The CDR3 bases are TGCGCCAGCAGCCCGGGCAGGGGTGGACTGGAGGAAGCTTTCTTT. The whole variable domain, filled in from reference TRBV5-1 and TRBJ1-1, reads KAGVTQTPRYLIKTRGQQVTLSCSPISGHRSVSWYQQTPGQGLQFLFEYFSETQRNKGNFPGRFSGRQFSNSRSEMNVSTLELGDSALYLCASSPGRGGLEEAFFGQGTRLTVV.